This T cell receptor beta chain was sequenced during a study of control samples from healthy donors and cancer patients. V was trimmed by 0 bases and J by 9 bases, leaving 11 bases between them. This CDR3 has 13 amino acids. Looked up from germline, CDR1 is LGHNA and CDR2 is YSLEER. The protocol was immunoSEQ multiplex PCR, while the TCRdb copy is restricted to in-frame clones and leaves out a portion. The sample holds some 140,000 clones; just under 95% are singletons and the top ten take about 11%. The sequence derives from a man aged 25-45 years in good health. Material: blood. The chain recombines TRBV4-3 with TRBJ1-1; D uncertain. In DNA form, the CDR3 reads TGCGCCAGCAGCCAAGAGCCAGGAATGAAAGCTTTCTTT. This gives the protein CASSQEPGMKAFF.